This T cell receptor (beta chain) was identified in a study of T cell responses to AZD1222 COVID-19 vaccine. General observations from the study: Of the AZD1222 recipients, only 5 to 7 were seropositive at baseline.

CDR1 and CDR2 from the germline V gene are SGHDT and YYEEEE. Deletions cut 4 bases from V and 6 bases from J, with 17 bases between. This CDR3 comprises 15 residues. Profiled with immunoSEQ multiplex PCR; TCRdb holds only in-frame clones, not every one. Among around 100,000 clones, 85% were seen once, and the ten largest hold about 4.5%. A word on this clone: Its antigen is not identified.

The chain uses TRBV5-6 and TRBJ2-1; D uncertain. This receptor was taken from an adult who received the AZD1222 COVID-19 vaccine. Sequenced here: peripheral blood, sampled 28 days after the second AZD1222 dose. The CDR3 bases are TGTGCCAGCAGCGCTAGAATTTATGGGCTCAATGAGCAGTTCTTC. Translated, it gives CASSARIYGLNEQFF.